This is a list of T cell receptor beta chains from one sample in a study of neurological immune-mediated disorders. MiXCR, run by TCRdb on the 5' RACE reads, gives a single entry per CDR3 protein. The data hold roughly 32,000 distinct CDR3 sequences, with approximately 12% observed a single time. The sequenced sample was CD4+ T cells from blood. All receptors come from a female donor with HTLV-1-associated myelopathy (HAM/TSP). Both conserved end residues are part of each CDR3. Each record gives: J gene, V gene, D gene, clone size, CDR3 DNA, CDR3 protein. A D gene is named only where the DNA matches it firmly. Rows give clone size only sometimes, using once, few, many, or a class for an expanded clone.

TRBJ2-5	TRBV6-1	.	many	TGTGCCAGCAACCAGGGGCGAGAGACCCAGTACTTC	CASNQGRETQYF
TRBJ2-1	TRBV7-3	TRBD1	many	TGTGCCAGCAGCTCTGACAGGGGCTATGAGCAGTTCTTC	CASSSDRGYEQFF
TRBJ2-1	TRBV3-1	TRBD2	.	TGTGCCAGCAGCACAAGCGGGGCCCTCAATGAGCAGTTCTTC	CASSTSGALNEQFF
TRBJ2-7	TRBV5-1	TRBD1	many	TGCGCCAGCAGCCCCTACCCGACAGGGGGCTCCTACGAGCAGTACTTC	CASSPYPTGGSYEQYF
TRBJ1-2	TRBV7-6	.	many	TGTGCCAGCAGTCCTCAGGGTATCTATGGCTACACCTTC	CASSPQGIYGYTF
TRBJ2-3	TRBV7-9	TRBD1	few	TGTGCCAGCAGCTTTCCGACAGGGGTCGCAGATACGCAGTATTTT	CASSFPTGVADTQYF
TRBJ2-5	TRBV20-1	.	many	TGCAGTGCTAGAACGGGGAGAGGCCCCCAAGAGACCCAGTACTTC	CSARTGRGPQETQYF
TRBJ2-1	TRBV20-1	.	many	TGCAGTGCTAGCTTAAAACTAGCTTCCTACAATGAGCAGTTCTTC	CSASLKLASYNEQFF
TRBJ1-5	TRBV7-9	.	many	TGTGCCAGCGCTAGGGAGGGGTATCAGCCCCAGCATTTT	CASAREGYQPQHF
TRBJ2-7	TRBV28	.	many	TGTGCCAGCATTCTGGACAGACTTTCCTACGAGCAGTACTTC	CASILDRLSYEQYF
TRBJ1-4	TRBV19	.	few	TGTGCCAGTAGTAAGGGGGCAACTAATGAAAAACTGTTTTTT	CASSKGATNEKLFF
TRBJ2-1	TRBV25-1	TRBD1	many	TGTGCCAGCAGGAAGACAGGGGCGTATGAGCAGTTCTTC	CASRKTGAYEQFF
TRBJ2-7	TRBV20-1	TRBD2	many	TGCAGTGCTAGAGACAGAGCGGGAGGCCCCCTCTACGAGCAGTACTTC	CSARDRAGGPLYEQYF
TRBJ2-2	TRBV5-1	.	many	TGCGCCAGCCGGAGGACGGACACCGGGGAGCTGTTTTTT	CASRRTDTGELFF
TRBJ1-6	TRBV12-3/TRBV12-4	TRBD1	many	TGTGCCAGCAGTAGCCCGACAGGGGCGCGAGGGTCCCTCCACTTT	CASSSPTGARGSLHF
TRBJ2-2	TRBV5-1	.	many	TGCGCCAGCAGCCCCGGGGGCGGGGGCCTCACCGGGGAGCTGTTTTTT	CASSPGGGGLTGELFF
TRBJ2-3	TRBV20-1	TRBD2	.	TGCAGTGTCTGGTCGACTAGCGGGGGAAGCACAGATACGCAGTATTTT	CSVWSTSGGSTDTQYF
TRBJ2-2	TRBV28	.	many	TGTGCCACGGGGACCGAACCCAACACCGGGGAGCTGTTTTTT	CATGTEPNTGELFF
TRBJ2-1	TRBV12-3/TRBV12-4	.	many	TGTGCCAGCAGTAGGGATGAGCAGTTCTTC	CASSRDEQFF
TRBJ2-1	TRBV7-3	TRBD2	many	TGTGCCAGCAGCTCACCGGGACTAGCGGGCAATGAGCAGTTCTTC	CASSSPGLAGNEQFF
TRBJ2-2	TRBV5-1	.	many	TGCGCCAGCAGCTTGGAAAGTGGTTCCGGGGAGCTGTTTTTT	CASSLESGSGELFF
TRBJ2-1	TRBV4-2	TRBD2	many	TGTGCCAGCAGCCAAGATCCGGGGGGGGCCTACAATGAGCAGTTCTTC	CASSQDPGGAYNEQFF
TRBJ2-5	TRBV5-1	.	many	TGCGCCAGCAGCTTGGGACCGCCGGGGGAGACCCAGTACTTC	CASSLGPPGETQYF
TRBJ2-5	TRBV20-1	TRBD2	few	TGCAGTGCGGGAGGGGGACTAGCGGGAGCAGAGACCCAGTACTTC	CSAGGGLAGAETQYF
TRBJ2-1	TRBV5-1	TRBD1	many	TGCGCCAGCAGCCAGGCAGGGGGCGGGGTGGATGAGCAGTTCTTC	CASSQAGGGVDEQFF
TRBJ2-3	TRBV6-1	TRBD2	many	TGTGCCAGCACCCTTCAACTAGCGGAGGGCACAGATACGCAGTATTTT	CASTLQLAEGTDTQYF
TRBJ1-3	TRBV20-1	.	many	TGCAGTGCTAGAGTTAGCTCCAGAAACACCATATATTTT	CSARVSSRNTIYF
TRBJ2-5	TRBV7-2	.	many	TGTGCCAGCAGCTTAATCCAAGAGACCCAGTACTTC	CASSLIQETQYF
TRBJ1-4	TRBV3-1	.	many	TGTGCCAGCAGCTACCGGGAGTTTGAAAAACTGTTTTTT	CASSYREFEKLFF
TRBJ2-3	TRBV20-1	.	many	TGCAGTGCTAGTTCCAAGATGGCCCCCACAGATACGCAGTATTTT	CSASSKMAPTDTQYF
TRBJ2-7	TRBV6-6	TRBD1	many	TGTGCCAGCAGTTACTCCCGGGTGGACAGGAGCCGTGGCTACGAGCAGTACTTC	CASSYSRVDRSRGYEQYF
TRBJ2-7	TRBV20-1	TRBD2	many	TGCAGTGCCGACGGGATGGGCGGGAGGTCCTACGAGCAGTACTTC	CSADGMGGRSYEQYF
TRBJ2-5	TRBV12-3/TRBV12-4	TRBD1	few	TGTGCCAGCAGTTTGAGACAGGGTACATACGAGACCCAGTACTTC	CASSLRQGTYETQYF